This TCR beta chain was found in a study of T cell changes during pregnancy in multiple sclerosis. The CDR3 has 12 amino acids. CDR1 is MNHNS, CDR2 SASEGT, per germline. The V end lost 6 bases, the J end lost 0 bases, and 5 bases lay between the germline ends. Sequencing used immunoSEQ multiplex PCR; TCRdb keeps in-frame clones, though not all of them. The data contain roughly 22,000 clones, 90% to 95% of them singletons. The chain uses TRBV6-1 and TRBJ2-5; D is undetermined. This receptor was taken from a female donor in good health, enrolled as a control in a pregnancy study. The specimen comprised CD4+ T cells from peripheral blood mononuclear cells, sampled after pregnancy. CDR3 residues: CASRQYQETQYF. The CDR3 coding sequence is TGTGCCAGCAGACAGTACCAAGAGACCCAGTACTTC.